The 27 T cell receptor beta chains presented below share a single source sample, sequenced in a study of T cell changes during pregnancy in multiple sclerosis. Repertoires were generated with immunoSEQ multiplex PCR, while TCRdb's copy carries only in-frame clones and drops some. The table lists around 92,000 clones, approximately 92% of them singletons. This material consisted of peripheral blood, taken in the first trimester of pregnancy. These receptors originate from a female donor with multiple sclerosis, enrolled in a pregnancy study.

The chain recombines TRBV10-3 with TRBJ1-2, with 7 bases matching TRBD1. V dropped 4 bases and J dropped 2; count of bases not matched to a gene: 10. There are 16 residues in the CDR3. Germline CDR1 is ENHRY and CDR2 is SYGVKD. CDR3 residues: CAISGNRDRLNYGYTF. CDR3 nucleotide sequence: TGTGCCATCAGTGGGAACCGGGACAGATTGAACTATGGCTACACCTTC.

The chain uses TRBV20-1 and TRBJ2-1, with no clear D. CDR1 and CDR2 (germline): DFQATT, SNEGSKA (reference sequence). The CDR3 length is 10 residues. Trimming removed 2 bases from V and 8 bases from J, with 4 bases in between. CDR3 coding DNA: TGCAGTGCTAGATCGGATGAGCAGTTCTTC. This encodes CSARSDEQFF.

This chain links TRBV27 with TRBJ1-2; D unresolved. Germline V gene data show CDR1 as MNHEY and CDR2 as SMNVEV (reference sequence). The CDR3 spans 13 residues. V lost 3 bases and J 0 bases, leaving 5 bases between the germline ends. The CDR3 nucleotides are TGTGCCAGCAGTTTCGGTCCTAACTATGGCTACACCTTC. Translated: CASSFGPNYGYTF.

The rearrangement links TRBV7-3 to TRBJ1-1, with TRBD1 as a possible D gene (6 bases). Between the trimmed V and J ends, which lost 1 base and 3 bases, there was a span of 18 bases. The germline V gene encodes CDR1 SGHTA and CDR2 FQGTGA. The CDR3 has 17 amino acids. The CDR3: CASSLMFREGGYTEAFF. DNA for the CDR3: TGTGCCAGCAGCTTAATGTTTCGGGAGGGGGGTTACACTGAAGCTTTCTTT.

To note about this clone: A read error may account for a junction end that differs from germline. The rearrangement links TRBV6-4 to TRBJ2-7; tentative D call: TRBD1 (6 bases). The CDR3 contains 14 residues. Germline lookup yields CDR1 MRHNA and CDR2 SNTAGT. The DNA for the CDR3 is TGTGCCAGCAGTGACTCGACAGGACACCTACGAGTTGACTTC. It translates to CASSDSTGHLRVDF.

This sequence joins TRBV7-3 and TRBJ2-3, with 8 bases lining up with TRBD2. The CDR3 consists of 17 residues. V lost 5 bases, J lost 5 bases, and 15 bases stayed unmatched. The germline V gene encodes CDR1 SGHTA and CDR2 FQGTGA. The CDR3 loop reads CASSPQLSGGPKDTQYF. CDR3 nucleotides: TGTGCCAGCAGCCCACAACTTTCGGGGGGGCCTAAAGATACGCAGTATTTT.

The chain is built from TRBV2 and TRBJ2-2, with a possible D match to TRBD2 (7 bases). The CDR3 has 14 residues. V shed 11 bases and J shed 2 bases, with 15 bases lying between them. Germline V gene sequence: CDR1 SNHLY, CDR2 FYNNEI. CDR3 amino acids: CAGEGGANTGELFF. For the CDR3, the DNA is TGTGCCGGGGAGGGGGGGGCAAACACCGGGGAGCTGTTTTTT. Full variable domain (outside the CDR3, taken from reference TRBV2 and TRBJ2-2): EPEVTQTPSHQVTQMGQEVILRCVPISNHLYFYWYRQILGQKVEFLVSFYNNEISEKSEIFDDQFSVERPDGSNFTLKIRSTKLEDSAMYFCAGEGGANTGELFFGEGSRLTVL.

The chain couples TRBV27 to TRBJ1-2; D may be TRBD1 (6 bases). The CDR3 extends over 18 amino acids. CDR1 is MNHEY, CDR2 SMNVEV, per germline (reference sequence). V lost 5 bases to trimming and J lost 6 bases, with 28 bases between them. The CDR3 DNA follows: TGTGCCAGCAGTCCAAAGGCCAACCACAGGGACGGGCTTAATGGCTACACCTTC. This gives the protein CASSPKANHRDGLNGYTF.

The chain is built from TRBV13 and TRBJ2-3, with 14 bases aligning to TRBD2. The length of the CDR3 is 19 residues. V trimming: 5 bases; J trimming: 1 base; junction bases outside the gene matches: 11. Germline V gene sequence: CDR1 PRHDT, CDR2 FYEKMQ (reference sequence). The CDR3 region has the DNA TGTGCCAGCAGCGCCGGACTAGCGGGGGGATCCCCTGGCACAGATACGCAGTATTTT. This sequence encodes CASSAGLAGGSPGTDTQYF. The variable domain in full, completed from reference TRBV13 and TRBJ2-3, reads AAGVIQSPRHLIKEKRETATLKCYPIPRHDTVYWYQQGPGQDPQFLISFYEKMQSDKGSIPDRFSAQQFSDYHSELNMSSLELGDSALYFCASSAGLAGGSPGTDTQYFGPGTRLTVL.

The gene calls are TRBV6-5 and TRBJ1-2; TRBD1 matches 10 bases. This CDR3 comprises 14 residues. The ends lost 4 bases at V and 8 bases at J; junction bases unmatched: 7. Per germline, CDR1 MNHEY and CDR2 SVGAGI. CDR3 loop: CASSSDRGQVGYTF. The CDR3, as DNA: TGTGCCAGCAGTTCAGACAGGGGGCAAGTCGGCTACACCTTC.

The rearrangement joins TRBV18 to TRBJ2-7; tentative D call: TRBD2 (6 bases). There are 15 residues in the CDR3. CDR1 is KGHSH and CDR2 is LQKENI in the germline V gene. Trimming cost V 6 bases and J 6 bases, with 21 bases left between them. In DNA form, the CDR3 reads TGTGCCAGCTCTCCCCCGGAAGGCTGGCGGGGCGAGCAGTACTTC. Protein: CASSPPEGWRGEQYF.

V usage is TRBV14 and J usage is TRBJ2-3; 7 bases are shared with TRBD1. Germline V gene lookup returns CDR1 SGHDN and CDR2 FVKESK. The CDR3 covers 14 residues. After removal of 5 bases from V and 1 base from J, the junction contained 3 bases not matched to a gene. In DNA form, the CDR3 reads TGTGCCAGCAGCTCTGGACAGGGCACAGATACGCAGTATTTT. This sequence encodes CASSSGQGTDTQYF.

The gene calls are TRBV19 and TRBJ1-6; 7 bases are shared with TRBD1. CDR1 and CDR2 (germline): LNHDA, SQIVND (reference sequence). CDR3 size: 14 residues. The J segment lost 11 bases and the V segment lost 6 bases, leaving 10 bases of the junction unmatched. The CDR3 loop is CASSWDSSVTPLHF. CDR3 bases: TGTGCCAGTAGCTGGGACAGTTCAGTGACACCCCTCCACTTT.

The chain's CDR3 is CASSRDRGPTPLHF. The DNA for the CDR3 is TGTGCCAGCTCACGTGACAGGGGACCGACACCCCTCCACTTT. This chain joins TRBV18 and TRBJ1-6; 8 bases fit TRBD1. V shed 4 bases, J shed 11 bases, and the junction held 7 bases outside the gene matches. The germline CDR1 and CDR2 sequences are KGHSH and LQKENI. The length of the CDR3 is 14 residues.

DNA for the CDR3: TGTGCCAGCTCTAGGGAAGCGGGGGGGCCTTGGGATACGCAGTATTTT. Protein product: CASSREAGGPWDTQYF. V and J are TRBV9 and TRBJ2-3, with 10 bases matching TRBD2. In germline, CDR1 is SGDLS, CDR2 YYNGEE. The CDR3 contains 16 residues. V was pared by 7 bases and J by 6 bases, with 14 bases of the junction left unmatched.

The rearrangement joins TRBV5-5 to TRBJ1-1; D is unresolved. Germline assignment: CDR1 SGHKS and CDR2 YYEKEE (reference sequence). CDR3 size: 13 residues. Trimming cost V 0 bases and J 4 bases, with 7 bases left between them. The CDR3 DNA sequence: TGTGCCAGCAGCTTGGTCCCCGGCACTGAAGCTTTCTTT. This translates into CASSLVPGTEAFF.

J is TRBJ1-2 and V is TRBV6-5; no reliable D call. Germline V lookup: CDR1 MNHEY, CDR2 SVGAGI. V shed 5 bases and J shed 2 bases, with 9 bases lying between them. This CDR3 region has 13 residues. The CDR3: CASSTTRNYGYTF. CDR3 in DNA: TGTGCCAGCAGTACGACAAGAAACTATGGCTACACCTTC.

This chain connects TRBV2 to TRBJ1-1, with 8 bases matching TRBD1. Germline CDR1 is SNHLY and CDR2 is FYNNEI. The CDR3 runs to 14 residues. V gave up 7 bases and J gave up 3 bases; unmatched junction bases: 7. The CDR3 spells CASTLTGADTEAFF. CDR3 in DNA: TGTGCCAGCACCCTGACAGGGGCTGACACTGAAGCTTTCTTT.

This chain connects TRBV5-6 to TRBJ1-2, with 7 bases fitting TRBD1. CDR3 length equals 14 residues. Per germline, CDR1 SGHDT and CDR2 YYEEEE. J was trimmed by 4 bases and V by 1 base; bases with no gene match: 4. CDR3 bases: TGTGCCAGCAGCTTGAGGGACAGTGGCTATGGCTACACCTTC. Amino acids: CASSLRDSGYGYTF.

The chain employs TRBV19 and TRBJ2-7, with a weak D call TRBD1 (6 bases). This CDR3 region has 13 residues. The V end lost 8 bases, the J end lost 2 bases, and 13 bases lay between the germline ends. CDR1 LNHDA and CDR2 SQIVND come from the germline V gene (reference sequence). The CDR3 is CASGRQGTYEQYF. The CDR3, as DNA: TGTGCCAGTGGGCGGCAGGGGACCTACGAGCAGTACTTC.

The gene calls are TRBV6-4 and TRBJ2-1; 9 bases line up with TRBD2. J gave up 7 bases and V 3 bases, and 4 bases lay outside the gene matches. There are 14 residues in the CDR3. Germline V gives CDR1 MRHNA, CDR2 SNTAGT. CDR3 protein: CASSEAGGYNEQFF. CDR3 coding DNA: TGTGCCAGCAGTGAAGCGGGGGGATATAATGAGCAGTTCTTC.

The rearrangement joins TRBV5-4 to TRBJ2-5; 11 bases agree with TRBD1. Looked up from germline, CDR1 is SGHNT and CDR2 is YYREEE (reference sequence). This CDR3 has 15 amino acids. Germline trimming cut 3 bases from V and 6 bases from J; bases unmatched to any gene: 7. The CDR3 is CASSSPWDRGKTQYF. The CDR3 DNA sequence: TGTGCCAGCAGCTCACCATGGGACAGGGGGAAGACCCAGTACTTC.

The V call is TRBV9, the J call TRBJ2-1; 8 positions match TRBD1. The CDR3 runs 15 residues. Looked up from germline, CDR1 is SGDLS and CDR2 is YYNGEE. With 3 bases clipped from V and 0 bases from J, the junction kept 2 bases outside the gene matches. The CDR3 reads CASSAQGASYNEQFF. The CDR3 DNA is TGTGCCAGCAGCGCCCAGGGGGCCTCCTACAATGAGCAGTTCTTC.

The V and J genes are TRBV2 and TRBJ2-1; D uncertain. This CDR3 has 13 amino acids. The V gene lost 8 bases and the J gene lost 8 bases, with 16 bases spanning the gap. CDR1 SNHLY and CDR2 FYNNEI come from the germline V gene. Written as DNA, the CDR3 is TGTGCCAGCTGGAAGGCAGGCCTTGATGAGCAGTTCTTC. Its protein is CASWKAGLDEQFF.

The count of this clone is one. The chain has TRBV5-4 and TRBJ1-2; D perhaps matches TRBD1 (5 bases). The V end was cut by 0 bases, the J end by 4 bases, with 10 bases between. Germline values: CDR1 SGHNT, CDR2 YYREEE (reference sequence). The CDR3 length is 14 residues. The chain's CDR3 is CASSLAREGYGYTF. The CDR3 DNA reads TGTGCCAGCAGCTTGGCCAGGGAAGGCTATGGCTACACCTTC.

This chain connects TRBV6-6 to TRBJ1-2; D is unresolved. This CDR3 is built from 12 residues. V was pared by 2 bases and J by 8 bases, with 9 bases between. The germline V gene encodes CDR1 MNHNY and CDR2 SVGAGI (reference sequence). The CDR3 spells CASSYIGGGYTF. The CDR3 DNA follows: TGTGCCAGCAGTTACATTGGAGGCGGCTACACCTTC.

The J gene is TRBJ2-3, the V gene TRBV5-1, with 12 bases aligning to TRBD2. Looked up from germline, CDR1 is SGHRS and CDR2 is YFSETQ. The CDR3 covers 14 residues. V shed 6 bases, J shed 4 bases, and the junction held 3 bases outside the gene matches. In DNA, the CDR3 is TGCGCCAGCACTCCTAGCGGGGGGGCAGATACGCAGTATTTT. It codes for CASTPSGGADTQYF.